A selection of T cell receptor beta chains follows, all from one sample in a study of blood T cell repertoires in COVID-19. Data came from immunoSEQ multiplex PCR; TCRdb stores just in-frame clones and leaves some out. The sample yields 130,000 to 150,000 clones, more than 75% seen once. Sample: peripheral blood. These receptors all come from a man between 60 and 70 years old with acute or convalescent COVID-19. The CDR3 runs from the conserved cysteine through the conserved F or W. D genes are given only for firm matches. Where a row states a size, it is once, few, many or the class of an expanded clone; other rows omit it.

j_call clone_size d_call v_call cdr3_aa cdr3_nt
TRBJ1-5 few TRBD1 TRBV19 CASRQGARTSFVQPQHF TGTGCCAGTAGACAGGGGGCAAGAACCTCGTTTGTTCAGCCCCAGCATTTT
TRBJ2-5 NA NA TRBV5-1 CASSFAGSDRETQYF TGCGCCAGCAGCTTCGCGGGATCTGATAGAGAGACCCAGTACTTC
TRBJ1-3 NA TRBD1 TRBV4-1 CASSQDGQGAGGNTIYF TGCGCCAGCAGCCAAGATGGGCAGGGGGCAGGAGGAAACACCATATATTTT
TRBJ2-7 many NA TRBV30 CAWSVRGGPYEQYF TGTGCCTGGAGTGTACGAGGCGGGCCCTACGAGCAGTACTTC
TRBJ2-1 NA TRBD2 TRBV12-3/TRBV12-4 CASSPIGGDEQFF TGTGCCAGCAGCCCCATCGGGGGGGATGAGCAGTTCTTC
TRBJ2-1 NA TRBD2 TRBV28 CASSLTPKREGAYNEQFF TGTGCCAGCAGTTTAACACCTAAGCGGGAGGGTGCTTACAATGAGCAGTTCTTC
TRBJ2-7 NA NA TRBV18 CASSPDIYEQYF TGTGCCAGCTCACCGGACATATACGAGCAGTACTTC
TRBJ1-2 few NA TRBV6-6 CASSYMSGYGYTF TGTGCCAGCAGTTATATGTCGGGCTATGGCTACACCTTC
TRBJ2-4 NA NA TRBV6-1 CASSDGPRNIQYF TGTGCCAGCAGTGACGGCCCTAGGAACATTCAGTACTTC
TRBJ2-3 few NA TRBV18 CASSPTDTQYF TGTGCCAGCTCACCCACTGATACGCAGTATTTT
TRBJ2-7 NA TRBD2 TRBV3-1/TRBV3-2 CASSPSGSSYEQYF TGTGCCAGCAGCCCTAGCGGGAGCAGCTACGAGCAGTACTTC
TRBJ2-7 NA NA TRBV27 CASTPSVAPSYEQYF TGTGCCAGCACCCCGAGCGTAGCGCCTTCCTACGAGCAGTACTTC
TRBJ2-7 few TRBD2 TRBV5-6 CASSSGVAGGKPDSYEQYF TGTGCCAGCAGTTCCGGGGTAGCGGGAGGGAAACCCGACTCCTACGAGCAGTACTTC
TRBJ2-7 NA NA TRBV9 CASSPWESYEQYF TGTGCCAGCAGCCCTTGGGAGTCCTACGAGCAGTACTTC
TRBJ2-1 NA TRBD2 TRBV24-1 CATSDFQREGKDEQFF TGTGCCACCAGTGATTTCCAGCGGGAGGGTAAGGATGAGCAGTTCTTC
TRBJ2-1 NA TRBD2 TRBV14 CASSQVGGRGRTNNEQFF TGTGCCAGCAGCCAAGTCGGGGGGCGCGGGAGGACAAACAATGAGCAGTTCTTC
TRBJ2-2 NA TRBD2 TRBV11-3 CASRPGTSTNTGELFF TGTGCCAGCAGACCAGGGACTAGCACAAACACCGGGGAGCTGTTTTTT